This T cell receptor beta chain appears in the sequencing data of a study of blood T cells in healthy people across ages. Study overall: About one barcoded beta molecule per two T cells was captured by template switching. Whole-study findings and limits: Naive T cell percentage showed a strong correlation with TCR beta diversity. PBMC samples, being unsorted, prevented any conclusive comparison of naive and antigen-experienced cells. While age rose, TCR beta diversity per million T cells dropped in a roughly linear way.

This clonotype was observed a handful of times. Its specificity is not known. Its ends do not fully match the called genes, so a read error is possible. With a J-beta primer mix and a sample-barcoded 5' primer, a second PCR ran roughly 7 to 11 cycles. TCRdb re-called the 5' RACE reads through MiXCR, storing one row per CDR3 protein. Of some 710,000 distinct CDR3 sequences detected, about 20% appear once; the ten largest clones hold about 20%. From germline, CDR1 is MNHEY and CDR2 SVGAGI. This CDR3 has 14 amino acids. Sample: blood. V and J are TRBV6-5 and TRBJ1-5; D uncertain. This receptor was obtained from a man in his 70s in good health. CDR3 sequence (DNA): TGTGCCGGCAGTTACACGGTGGGCAATCAGCCCCAGCATTTT. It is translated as CAGSYTVGNQPQHF.